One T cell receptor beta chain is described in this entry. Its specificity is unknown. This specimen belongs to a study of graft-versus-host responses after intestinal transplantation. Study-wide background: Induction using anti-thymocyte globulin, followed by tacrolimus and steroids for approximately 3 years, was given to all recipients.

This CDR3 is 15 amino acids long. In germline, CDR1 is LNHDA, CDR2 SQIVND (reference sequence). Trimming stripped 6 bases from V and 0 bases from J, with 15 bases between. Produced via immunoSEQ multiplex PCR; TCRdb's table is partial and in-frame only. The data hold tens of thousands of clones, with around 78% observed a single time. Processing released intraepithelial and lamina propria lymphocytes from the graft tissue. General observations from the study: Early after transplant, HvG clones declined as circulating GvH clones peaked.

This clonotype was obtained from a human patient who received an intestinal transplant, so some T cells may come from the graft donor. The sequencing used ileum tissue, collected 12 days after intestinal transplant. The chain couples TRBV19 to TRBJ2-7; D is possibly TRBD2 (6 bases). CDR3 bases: TGTGCCAGTAGCCTCCGGGACGGGAGCTCCTACGAGCAGTACTTC. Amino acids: CASSLRDGSSYEQYF.